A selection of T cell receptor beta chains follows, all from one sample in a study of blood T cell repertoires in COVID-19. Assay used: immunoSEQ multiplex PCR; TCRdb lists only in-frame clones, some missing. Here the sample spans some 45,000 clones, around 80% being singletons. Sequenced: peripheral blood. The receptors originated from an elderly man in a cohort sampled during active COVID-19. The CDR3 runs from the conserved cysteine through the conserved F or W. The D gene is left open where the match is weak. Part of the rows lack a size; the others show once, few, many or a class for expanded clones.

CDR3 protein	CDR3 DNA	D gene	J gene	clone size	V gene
CASSLLGLADPYEQYF	TGTGCCAGCAGCTTGCTGGGACTAGCGGACCCCTACGAGCAGTACTTC	TRBD2	TRBJ2-7	.	TRBV7-6
CASIEQGAGKTQYF	TGTGCCAGCATAGAACAGGGGGCGGGAAAGACCCAGTACTTC	TRBD1	TRBJ2-5	.	TRBV28
CATQGQANQPQHF	TGTGCCACCCAGGGACAGGCTAATCAGCCCCAGCATTTT	TRBD1	TRBJ1-5	.	TRBV2
CASSSLGTDTQYF	TGCGCCAGCTCGAGTCTCGGGACAGATACGCAGTATTTT	.	TRBJ2-3	few	TRBV10-1
CASSYSGTVSNQPQHF	TGTGCCAGCAGTTACTCGGGTACAGTTAGCAATCAGCCCCAGCATTTT	.	TRBJ1-5	.	TRBV6-6
CASSLYSLYEQYF	TGTGCCAGCAGCTTGTACAGTCTCTACGAGCAGTACTTC	.	TRBJ2-7	once	TRBV13
CASRPSGTGGSYEQYF	TGTGCCAGCAGGCCTTCCGGGACAGGGGGCTCGTACGAGCAGTACTTC	TRBD1	TRBJ2-7	few	TRBV27
CASSATSGRYNEQFF	TGTGCCAGCAGCGCGACTAGCGGGAGATACAATGAGCAGTTCTTC	TRBD2	TRBJ2-1	once	TRBV7-9
CASSLAVNNEQFF	TGTGCCAGCAGCTTGGCGGTCAACAATGAGCAGTTCTTC	.	TRBJ2-1	.	TRBV7-9
CATSQGPYEQYF	TGTGCCACCAGTCAGGGGCCCTACGAGCAGTACTTC	.	TRBJ2-7	.	TRBV24-1